This T cell receptor (beta chain) was captured in a study of metastatic and nonmetastatic thyroid tumors. Turning to the study itself: Repertoire comparison spanned blood and tumor or nodule tissue of malignant and benign thyroid patients.

Thyroid surgery was preceded by no treatment in any patient. The germline V gene encodes CDR1 LGHDT and CDR2 YNNKEL (reference sequence). Trimming removed 3 bases at V and 2 bases at J, with 8 bases between. This CDR3 contains 13 residues. This clone came up many times. How the authors handled the data: Variation in CDR3 across clinicopathological groups served as the basis for constructing a distant-metastasis classifier in papillary thyroid cancer. MiXCR reprocessed the PCR reads for TCRdb. None of the V and J calls come from the authors' own analysis; TCRdb made them. The sample holds roughly 71,000 clones, around 18% seen once.

The chain carries TRBV3-1 and TRBJ2-7; a possible D gene is TRBD2 (5 bases). Sample: blood. This clonotype was obtained from a female donor with papillary thyroid cancer or a benign thyroid nodule (not recorded which). Some clones in this sample may be carry-over from other donors' samples. This CDR3 reads CASSQAGAYEQYF. CDR3 bases: TGTGCCAGCAGCCAGGCCGGGGCCTACGAGCAGTACTTC.